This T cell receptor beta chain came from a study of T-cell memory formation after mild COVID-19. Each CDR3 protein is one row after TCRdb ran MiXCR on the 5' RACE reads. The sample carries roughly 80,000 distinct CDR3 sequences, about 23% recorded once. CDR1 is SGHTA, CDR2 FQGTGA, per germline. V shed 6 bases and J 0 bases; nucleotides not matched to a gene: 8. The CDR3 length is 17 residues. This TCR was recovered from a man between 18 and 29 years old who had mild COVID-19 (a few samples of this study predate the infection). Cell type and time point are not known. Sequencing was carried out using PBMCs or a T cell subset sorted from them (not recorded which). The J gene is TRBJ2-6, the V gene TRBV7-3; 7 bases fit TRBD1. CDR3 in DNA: TGTGCCAGCAGATCTGGACAGGTTACCTCTGGGGCCAACGTCCTGACTTTC. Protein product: CASRSGQVTSGANVLTF.